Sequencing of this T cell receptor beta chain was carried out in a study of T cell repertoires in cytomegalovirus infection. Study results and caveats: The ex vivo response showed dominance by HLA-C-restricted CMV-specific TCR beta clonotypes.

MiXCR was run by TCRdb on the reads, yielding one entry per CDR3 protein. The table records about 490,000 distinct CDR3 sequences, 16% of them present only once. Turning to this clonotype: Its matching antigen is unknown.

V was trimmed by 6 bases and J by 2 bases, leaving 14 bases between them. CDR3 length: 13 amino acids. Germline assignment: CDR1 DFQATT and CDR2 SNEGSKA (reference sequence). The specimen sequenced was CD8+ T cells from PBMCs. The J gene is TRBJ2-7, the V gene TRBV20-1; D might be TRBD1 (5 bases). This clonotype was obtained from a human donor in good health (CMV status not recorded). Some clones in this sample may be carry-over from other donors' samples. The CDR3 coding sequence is TGCAGTGCCAGGGCGGTCGATACCTACGAGCAGTACTTC. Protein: CSARAVDTYEQYF.